This T cell receptor beta chain appears in the sequencing data of a study of cytomegalovirus exposure and HLA in healthy donors. TCRdb's copy holds only in-frame clones and misses some; the assay was immunoSEQ multiplex PCR. The sample has 200,000 to 250,000 clones; approximately 80% are singletons. Germline CDR1 is PRHDT and CDR2 is FYEKMQ (reference sequence). V dropped 4 bases and J dropped 0; count of bases not matched to a gene: 18. The CDR3 is made up of 19 amino acids. Sequencing used PBMCs. This clonotype originated in a woman between 25 and 40 years old in good health and CMV-seropositive. The chain links TRBV13 to TRBJ2-7, with TRBD2 matching over 7 bases. CDR3 residues: CASSSNLAAITRPSYEQYF. CDR3 DNA sequence: TGTGCCAGCAGCTCAAACCTAGCGGCAATAACCCGCCCCTCCTACGAGCAGTACTTC.